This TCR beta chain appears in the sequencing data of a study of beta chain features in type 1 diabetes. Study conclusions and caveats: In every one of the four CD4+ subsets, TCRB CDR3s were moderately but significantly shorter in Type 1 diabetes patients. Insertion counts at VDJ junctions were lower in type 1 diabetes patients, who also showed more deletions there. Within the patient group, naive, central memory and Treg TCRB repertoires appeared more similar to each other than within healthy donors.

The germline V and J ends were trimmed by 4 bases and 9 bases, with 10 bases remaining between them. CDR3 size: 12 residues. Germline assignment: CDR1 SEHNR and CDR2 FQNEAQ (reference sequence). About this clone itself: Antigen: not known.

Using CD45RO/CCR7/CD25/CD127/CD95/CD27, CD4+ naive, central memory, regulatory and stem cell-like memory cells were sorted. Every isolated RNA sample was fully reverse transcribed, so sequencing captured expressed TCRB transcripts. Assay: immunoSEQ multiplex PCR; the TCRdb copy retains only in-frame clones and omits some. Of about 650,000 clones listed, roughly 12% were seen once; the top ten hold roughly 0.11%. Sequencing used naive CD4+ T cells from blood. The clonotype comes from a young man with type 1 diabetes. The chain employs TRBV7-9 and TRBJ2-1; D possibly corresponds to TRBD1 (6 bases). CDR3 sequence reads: CASSSQGGEQFF. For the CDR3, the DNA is TGTGCCAGCAGCTCACAGGGCGGTGAGCAGTTCTTC.